The rows below give T cell receptor beta chains drawn from one sample of a study of beta chain features in type 1 diabetes. Clones were sequenced by immunoSEQ multiplex PCR, and TCRdb holds only the in-frame ones, with some missing. The sample gives under 200,000 clones, 8.1% of which show up once; 0.65% is in the top ten. The source material was central memory CD4+ T cells from blood. These receptors all stem from a man aged 18-30 years in good health. Both conserved end residues are trimmed from each CDR3.

TRBV10-3	TRBJ2-7	AISQASGRADEQY
TRBV4-2	TRBJ1-5	ASSQDYGRVNQPQH
TRBV7-2	TRBJ2-5	ASSSSSFRGETQY
TRBV13	TRBJ2-3	ASSLGLSGVIPDTQY
TRBV5-4	TRBJ2-1	ASSSGLAGGIEQF
TRBV5-1	TRBJ2-7	ASSNPTGAGEQY
TRBV29-1	TRBJ2-1	SAGTGNGEQF
TRBV4-2	TRBJ2-7	ASSQDGTSGGAYEQY
TRBV30	TRBJ2-2	AWSVVSGWPGELF
TRBV7-9	TRBJ2-5	ASRRDIQETQY
TRBV7-8	TRBJ2-3	ASSLEASWGTDTQY
TRBV19	TRBJ1-5	ASSIGPHRVGQPQH
TRBV6-5	TRBJ1-4	ASSYNVGGEKLF
TRBV7-2	TRBJ2-7	ASSPGDSGASEQY
TRBV19	TRBJ2-1	ASSAGLLNNEQF
TRBV28	TRBJ1-2	ASSTLGINYGYT
TRBV9	TRBJ2-3	ASSVFERADTQY
TRBV4-2	TRBJ2-3	ASSLRNTQY
TRBV19	TRBJ1-2	ASKEQGKVHGYT
TRBV2	TRBJ1-5	ASSEGEGKIGSNQPQH
TRBV13	TRBJ2-3	ASSPNRGDTQY
TRBV7-3	TRBJ2-5	ASSLGFGETQY
TRBV6-1	TRBJ1-1	ASSDLGQAMNTEAF
TRBV5-8	TRBJ2-5	ASSFSTYQETQY
TRBV29-1	TRBJ2-1	SVEDTGLAGNEQF
TRBV28	TRBJ2-2	AALTLGQNTGELF
TRBV7-2	TRBJ2-2	ASSLGGGMSTGELF
TRBV7-2	TRBJ2-3	ASSFRGSGTTDTQY
TRBV4-3	TRBJ2-7	ASSRDTVSYEQY
TRBV29-1	TRBJ1-2	SVGADYGYT
TRBV19	TRBJ2-3	ASAPADSSTDTQY
TRBV19	TRBJ1-2	ASRKQGAGYGYT
TRBV5-1	TRBJ2-5	ASSLDASGIGETQY
TRBV29-1	TRBJ2-7	SVEGLAGADEQY
TRBV29-1	TRBJ1-1	SVDRGNTEAF
TRBV28	TRBJ1-2	ASSLSSGEQAAWT
TRBV15	TRBJ1-1	ATSRDRRNTEAF
TRBV29-1	TRBJ2-1	SVGFERGSYNEQF
TRBV14	TRBJ2-7	ASSQVKSSYEQY
TRBV7-2	TRBJ2-7	ASSQEVRDSRR